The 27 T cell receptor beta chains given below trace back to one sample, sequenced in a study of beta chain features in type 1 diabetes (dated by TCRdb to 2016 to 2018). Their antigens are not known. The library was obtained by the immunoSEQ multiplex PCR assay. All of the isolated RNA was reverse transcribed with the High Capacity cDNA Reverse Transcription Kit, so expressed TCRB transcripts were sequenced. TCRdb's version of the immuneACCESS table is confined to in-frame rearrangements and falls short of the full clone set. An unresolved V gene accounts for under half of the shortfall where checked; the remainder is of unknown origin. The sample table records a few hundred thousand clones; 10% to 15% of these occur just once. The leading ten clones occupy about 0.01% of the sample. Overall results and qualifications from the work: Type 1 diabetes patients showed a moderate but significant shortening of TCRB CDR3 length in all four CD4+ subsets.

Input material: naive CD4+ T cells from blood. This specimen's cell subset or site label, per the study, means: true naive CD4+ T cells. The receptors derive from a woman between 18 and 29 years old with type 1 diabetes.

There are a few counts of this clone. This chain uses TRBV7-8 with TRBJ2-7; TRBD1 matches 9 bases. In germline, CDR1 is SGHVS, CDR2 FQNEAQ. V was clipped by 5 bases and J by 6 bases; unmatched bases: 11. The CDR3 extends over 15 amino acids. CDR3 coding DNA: TGTGCCAGCAGCGTCACCGGGACAGGGACGGTCGAGCAGTACTTC. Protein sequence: CASSVTGTGTVEQYF. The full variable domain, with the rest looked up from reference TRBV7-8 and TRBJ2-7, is GAGVSQSPRYKVAKRGQDVALRCDPISGHVSLFWYQQALGQGPEFLTYFQNEAQLDKSGLPSDRFFAERPEGSVSTLKIQRTQQEDSAVYLCASSVTGTGTVEQYFGPGTRLTVT.

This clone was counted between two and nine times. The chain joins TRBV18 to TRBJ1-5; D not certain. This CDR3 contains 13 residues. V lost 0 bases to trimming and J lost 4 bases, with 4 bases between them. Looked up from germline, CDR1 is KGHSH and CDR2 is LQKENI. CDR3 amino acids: CASSPPSNQPQHF. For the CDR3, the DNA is TGTGCCAGCTCACCACCGTCGAATCAGCCCCAGCATTTT. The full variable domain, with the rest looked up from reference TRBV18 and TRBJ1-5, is NAGVMQNPRHLVRRRGQEARLRCSPMKGHSHVYWYRQLPEEGLKFMVYLQKENIIDESGMPKERFSAEFPKEGPSILRIQQVVRGDSAAYFCASSPPSNQPQHFGDGTRLSIL.

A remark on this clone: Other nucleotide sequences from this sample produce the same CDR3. As DNA, the CDR3 is TGTGCCTGGAGTGTAAGCCGAGATCAGCCCCAGCATTTT. Its protein product is CAWSVSRDQPQHF. V is TRBV30 and J is TRBJ1-5; D unclear. V lost 0 bases, J lost 5 bases, and 8 bases lay in between. CDR3 length: 13 amino acids. Germline values: CDR1 GTSNPN, CDR2 SVGIG (reference sequence).

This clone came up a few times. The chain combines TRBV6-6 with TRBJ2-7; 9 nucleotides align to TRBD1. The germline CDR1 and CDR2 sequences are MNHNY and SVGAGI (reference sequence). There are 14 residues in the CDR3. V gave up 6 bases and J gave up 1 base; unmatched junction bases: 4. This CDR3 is CASSYGQGSYEQYF. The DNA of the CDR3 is TGTGCCAGCAGCTATGGACAGGGGTCCTACGAGCAGTACTTC.

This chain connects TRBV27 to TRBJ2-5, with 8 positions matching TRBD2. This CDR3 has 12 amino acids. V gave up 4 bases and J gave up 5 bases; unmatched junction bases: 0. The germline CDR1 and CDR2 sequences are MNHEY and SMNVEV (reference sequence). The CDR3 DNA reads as TGTGCCAGCAGTTCGGGAGGGGAGACCCAGTACTTC. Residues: CASSSGGETQYF.

The CDR3 protein is CASRPDTYEQYF. CDR3 sequence (DNA): TGTGCCAGCAGGCCCGACACCTACGAGCAGTACTTC. The chain recombines TRBV2 with TRBJ2-7; D is unresolved. The length of the CDR3 is 12 residues. In germline, CDR1 is SNHLY, CDR2 FYNNEI. V lost 6 bases, J lost 2 bases, and 8 bases lay in between.

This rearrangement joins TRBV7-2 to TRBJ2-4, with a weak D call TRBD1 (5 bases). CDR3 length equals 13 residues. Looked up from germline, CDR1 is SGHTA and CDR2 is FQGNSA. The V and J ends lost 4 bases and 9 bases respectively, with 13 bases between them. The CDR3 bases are TGTGCCAGCAGCTCCGGACAAAGGAGCATTCAGTACTTC. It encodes CASSSGQRSIQYF.

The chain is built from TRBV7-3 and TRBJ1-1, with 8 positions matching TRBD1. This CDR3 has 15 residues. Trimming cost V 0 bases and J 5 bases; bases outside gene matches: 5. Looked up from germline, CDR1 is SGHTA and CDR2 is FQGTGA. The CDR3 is CASSLTGQVRTEAFF. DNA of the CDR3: TGTGCCAGCAGCTTAACGGGACAGGTTCGGACTGAAGCTTTCTTT. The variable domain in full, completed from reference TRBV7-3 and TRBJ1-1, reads GAGVSQTPSNKVTEKGKYVELRCDPISGHTALYWYRQSLGQGPEFLIYFQGTGAADDSGLPNDRFFAVRPEGSVSTLKIQRTERGDSAVYLCASSLTGQVRTEAFFGQGTRLTVV.

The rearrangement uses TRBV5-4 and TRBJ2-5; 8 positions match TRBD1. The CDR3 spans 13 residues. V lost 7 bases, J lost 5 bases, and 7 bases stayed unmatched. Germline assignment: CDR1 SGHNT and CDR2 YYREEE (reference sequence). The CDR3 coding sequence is TGTGCCAGCTCCCCACAGGGGGTGGAGACCCAGTACTTC. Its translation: CASSPQGVETQYF.

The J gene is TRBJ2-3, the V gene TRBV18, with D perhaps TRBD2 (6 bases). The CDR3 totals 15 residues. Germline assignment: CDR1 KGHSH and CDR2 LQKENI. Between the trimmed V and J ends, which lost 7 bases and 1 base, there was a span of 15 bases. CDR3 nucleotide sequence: TGTGCCAGCTTCTTCGCCAGCGGGCGCACAGATACGCAGTATTTT. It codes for CASFFASGRTDTQYF.

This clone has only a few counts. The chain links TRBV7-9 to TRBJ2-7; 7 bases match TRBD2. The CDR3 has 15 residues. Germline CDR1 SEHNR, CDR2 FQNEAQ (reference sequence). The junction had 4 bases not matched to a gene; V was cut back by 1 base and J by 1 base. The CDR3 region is CASSLVGGRSYEQYF. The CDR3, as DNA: TGTGCCAGCAGCTTAGTCGGCGGGAGATCCTACGAGCAGTACTTC.

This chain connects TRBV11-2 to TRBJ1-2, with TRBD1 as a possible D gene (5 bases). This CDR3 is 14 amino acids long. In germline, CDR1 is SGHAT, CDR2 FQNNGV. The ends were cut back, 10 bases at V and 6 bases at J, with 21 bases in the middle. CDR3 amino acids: CATTNFGGRNGYTF. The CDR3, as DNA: TGTGCCACCACTAACTTTGGGGGGAGGAATGGCTACACCTTC.

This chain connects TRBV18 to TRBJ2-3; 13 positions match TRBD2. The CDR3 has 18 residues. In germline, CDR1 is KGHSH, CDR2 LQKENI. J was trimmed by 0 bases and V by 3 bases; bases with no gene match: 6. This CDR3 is CASSPRTSGRVSTDTQYF. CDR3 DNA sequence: TGTGCCAGCTCACCCCGGACTAGCGGGAGAGTTAGCACAGATACGCAGTATTTT.

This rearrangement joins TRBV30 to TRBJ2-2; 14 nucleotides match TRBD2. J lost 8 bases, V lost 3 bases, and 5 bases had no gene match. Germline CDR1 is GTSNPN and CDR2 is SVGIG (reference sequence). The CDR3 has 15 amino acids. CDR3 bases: TGTGCCTGGAGCACGACTAGCGGGAGGGTTGGGGAGCTGTTTTTT. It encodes CAWSTTSGRVGELFF.

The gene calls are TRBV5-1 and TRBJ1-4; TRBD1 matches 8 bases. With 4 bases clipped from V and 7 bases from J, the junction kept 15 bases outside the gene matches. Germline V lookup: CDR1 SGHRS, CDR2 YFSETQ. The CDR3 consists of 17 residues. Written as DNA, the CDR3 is TGCGCCAGCAGCAATTTCAATCGGGCAGGGGGCGTTGAAAAACTGTTTTTT. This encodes CASSNFNRAGGVEKLFF.

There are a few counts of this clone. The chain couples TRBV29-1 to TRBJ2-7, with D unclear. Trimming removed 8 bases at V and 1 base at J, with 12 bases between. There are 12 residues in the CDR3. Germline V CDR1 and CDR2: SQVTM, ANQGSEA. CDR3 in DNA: TGCAGCTTTCAGACTTTTTCCTACGAGCAGTACTTC. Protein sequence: CSFQTFSYEQYF.

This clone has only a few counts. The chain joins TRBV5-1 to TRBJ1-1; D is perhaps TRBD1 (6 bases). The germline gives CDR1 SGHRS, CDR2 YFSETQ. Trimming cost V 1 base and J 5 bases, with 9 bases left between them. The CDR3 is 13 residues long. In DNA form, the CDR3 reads TGCGCCAGCAGCTTGAACAGGGAAACTGAAGCTTTCTTT. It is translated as CASSLNRETEAFF.

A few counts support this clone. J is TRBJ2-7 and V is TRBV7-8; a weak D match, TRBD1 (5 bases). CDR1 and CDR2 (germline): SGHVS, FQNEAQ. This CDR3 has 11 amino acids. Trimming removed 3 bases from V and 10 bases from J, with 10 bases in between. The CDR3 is CASSFQGLQYF. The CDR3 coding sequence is TGTGCCAGCAGCTTTCAGGGTCTTCAGTACTTC.

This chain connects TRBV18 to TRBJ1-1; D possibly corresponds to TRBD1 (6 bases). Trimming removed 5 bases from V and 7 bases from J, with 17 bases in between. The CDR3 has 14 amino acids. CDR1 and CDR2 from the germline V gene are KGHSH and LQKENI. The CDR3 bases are TGTGCCAGCTCAACCACTCCGACAGGAGATGAAGCTTTCTTT. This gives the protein CASSTTPTGDEAFF. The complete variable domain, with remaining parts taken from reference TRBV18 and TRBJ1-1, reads NAGVMQNPRHLVRRRGQEARLRCSPMKGHSHVYWYRQLPEEGLKFMVYLQKENIIDESGMPKERFSAEFPKEGPSILRIQQVVRGDSAAYFCASSTTPTGDEAFFGQGTRLTVV.

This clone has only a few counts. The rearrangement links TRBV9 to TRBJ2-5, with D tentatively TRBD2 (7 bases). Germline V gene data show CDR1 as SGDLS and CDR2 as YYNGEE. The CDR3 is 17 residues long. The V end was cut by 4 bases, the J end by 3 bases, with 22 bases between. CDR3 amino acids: CASSMFGGREPKETQYF. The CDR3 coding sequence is TGTGCCAGCAGCATGTTCGGGGGGCGAGAGCCTAAAGAGACCCAGTACTTC.

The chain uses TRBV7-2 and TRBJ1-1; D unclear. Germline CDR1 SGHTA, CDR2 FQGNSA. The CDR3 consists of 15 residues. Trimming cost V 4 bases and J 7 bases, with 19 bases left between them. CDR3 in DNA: TGTGCCAGCAGCTCTTTTGGGAGGGCGGGAAATGAAGCTTTCTTT. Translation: CASSSFGRAGNEAFF.

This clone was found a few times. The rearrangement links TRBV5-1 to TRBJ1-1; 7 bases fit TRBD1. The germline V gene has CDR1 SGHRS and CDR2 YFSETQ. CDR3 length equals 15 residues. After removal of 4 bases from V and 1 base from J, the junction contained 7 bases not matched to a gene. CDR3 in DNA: TGCGCCAGCAGCCGGGACAGAAGTACGAACACTGAAGCTTTCTTT. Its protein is CASSRDRSTNTEAFF. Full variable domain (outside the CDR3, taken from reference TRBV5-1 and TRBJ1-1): KAGVTQTPRYLIKTRGQQVTLSCSPISGHRSVSWYQQTPGQGLQFLFEYFSETQRNKGNFPGRFSGRQFSNSRSEMNVSTLELGDSALYLCASSRDRSTNTEAFFGQGTRLTVV.

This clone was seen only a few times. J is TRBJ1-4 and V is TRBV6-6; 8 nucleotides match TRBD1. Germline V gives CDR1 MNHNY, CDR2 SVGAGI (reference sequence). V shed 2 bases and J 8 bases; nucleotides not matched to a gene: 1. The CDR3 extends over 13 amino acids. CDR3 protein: CASSYRDREKLFF. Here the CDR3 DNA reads TGTGCCAGCAGTTACCGGGACAGGGAAAAACTGTTTTTT.

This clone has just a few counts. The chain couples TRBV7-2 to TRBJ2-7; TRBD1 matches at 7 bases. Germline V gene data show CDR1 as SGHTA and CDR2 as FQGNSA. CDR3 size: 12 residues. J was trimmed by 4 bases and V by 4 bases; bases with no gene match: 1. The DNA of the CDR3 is TGTGCCAGCAGCTCGACAGGGTACGAGCAGTACTTC. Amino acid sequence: CASSSTGYEQYF.

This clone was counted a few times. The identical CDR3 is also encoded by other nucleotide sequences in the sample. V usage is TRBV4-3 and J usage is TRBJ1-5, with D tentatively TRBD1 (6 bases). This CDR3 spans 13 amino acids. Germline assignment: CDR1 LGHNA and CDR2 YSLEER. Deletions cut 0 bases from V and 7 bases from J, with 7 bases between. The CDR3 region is CASSQDRGQPQHF. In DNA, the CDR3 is TGCGCCAGCAGCCAAGACAGGGGACAGCCCCAGCATTTT.

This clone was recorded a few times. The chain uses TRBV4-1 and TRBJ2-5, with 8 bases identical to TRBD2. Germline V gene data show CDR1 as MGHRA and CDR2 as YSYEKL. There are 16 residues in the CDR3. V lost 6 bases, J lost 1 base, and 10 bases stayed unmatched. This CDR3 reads CASRQTGLVSQETQYF. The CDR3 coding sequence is TGCGCCAGCAGACAAACGGGACTAGTCTCCCAAGAGACCCAGTACTTC.

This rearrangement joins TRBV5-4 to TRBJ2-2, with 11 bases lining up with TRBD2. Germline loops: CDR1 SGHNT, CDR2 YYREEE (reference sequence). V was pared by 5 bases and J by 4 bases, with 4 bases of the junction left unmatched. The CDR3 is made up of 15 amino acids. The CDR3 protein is CASSFTSGSTGELFF. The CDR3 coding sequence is TGTGCCAGCAGTTTCACTAGCGGGAGCACCGGGGAGCTGTTTTTT.